A single sample is the source of the 21 T cell receptor beta chains below, sequenced in a study of neurological immune-mediated disorders. TCRdb itself ran the 5' RACE reads through MiXCR, one entry per CDR3 protein. The sample lists 35,000 to 55,000 distinct CDR3 sequences; over 6% were seen once. The sequenced sample was CD4+ T cells from blood. The source is a woman aged 40 to 49 in good health.

This clonotype occurred many times. V and J are TRBV5-1 and TRBJ1-1; D not certain. Trimming took 0 bases from V and 4 from J, leaving 13 bases between them. CDR3 length equals 15 residues. The germline gives CDR1 SGHRS, CDR2 YFSETQ. The CDR3 sequence is CASSLATKGGTEAFF. Here the CDR3 DNA reads TGCGCCAGCAGCTTGGCTACAAAAGGCGGCACTGAAGCTTTCTTT.

This clonotype was counted many times. The chain is built from TRBV20-1 and TRBJ1-1; 8 positions agree with TRBD1. V was clipped by 1 base and J by 0 bases; unmatched bases: 1. This CDR3 is 14 amino acids long. Germline V gene lookup returns CDR1 DFQATT and CDR2 SNEGSKA (reference sequence). DNA of the CDR3: TGCAGTGCTAGAGTGGGACAGGTGAACACTGAAGCTTTCTTT. Protein product: CSARVGQVNTEAFF.

This clonotype came up many times. Written as DNA, the CDR3 is TGTGCCAGCAGCGTAGGAGGCAGGGAGGAAGAGACCCAGTACTTC. Its protein product is CASSVGGREEETQYF. The chain links TRBV9 to TRBJ2-5, with D possibly TRBD2 on 6 matching bases. V lost 0 bases, J lost 3 bases, and 12 bases lay in between. Germline assignment: CDR1 SGDLS and CDR2 YYNGEE. The CDR3 has 15 residues.

By share, this clonotype counts as medium-sized (0.01 to 0.1%). The chain combines TRBV29-1 with TRBJ1-4; D is perhaps TRBD1 (5 bases). CDR3 length: 13 amino acids. Germline V gene sequence: CDR1 SQVTM, CDR2 ANQGSEA. The V and J ends lost 7 bases and 4 bases respectively, with 13 bases between them. This chain's CDR3 is CSAQRGYNEKLFF. CDR3 nucleotides: TGCAGCGCACAACGGGGGTATAATGAAAAACTGTTTTTT.

This clonotype has ten or more counts. The chain recombines TRBV5-8 with TRBJ1-2; TRBD1 might be the D (5 bases). Between the trimmed V and J ends, which lost 1 base and 4 bases, there was a span of 11 bases. Germline V gene sequence: CDR1 SGHTS, CDR2 YDEGEE. This CDR3 has 14 amino acids. The CDR3 region is CASSLFRTIYGYTF. The CDR3 DNA reads TGTGCCAGCAGCTTGTTCCGGACAATCTATGGCTACACCTTC. Full variable domain (remainder filled in from reference TRBV5-8 and TRBJ1-2): EAGVTQSPTHLIKTRGQQATLRCSPISGHTSVYWYQQALGLGLQFLLWYDEGEERNRGNFPPRFSGRQFPNYSSELNVNALELEDSALYLCASSLFRTIYGYTFGSGTRLTVV.

The chain recombines TRBV19 with TRBJ2-3; weak D call: TRBD2 (5 bases). Germline CDR1 and CDR2: LNHDA and SQIVND (reference sequence). V was pared by 5 bases and J by 7 bases, with 31 bases between. The CDR3 extends over 19 amino acids. The CDR3 DNA follows: TGTGCCAGTAGTGCGGTGGCGGGTTCGGCGGAGTGGGGAAGGAATACGCAGTATTTT. Translation: CASSAVAGSAEWGRNTQYF.

This clonotype was observed once. The chain uses TRBV7-9 and TRBJ2-3; 10 bases line up with TRBD1. The CDR3 sequence is 15 residues long. V trimming: 5 bases; J trimming: 3 bases; junction bases outside the gene matches: 5. Germline CDR1 is SEHNR and CDR2 is FQNEAQ (reference sequence). The CDR3 DNA sequence: TGTGCCAGCAGCACGGGACAGGGGCAAACAGATACGCAGTATTTT. Translating it yields CASSTGQGQTDTQYF.

This clonotype showed up many times. V and J are TRBV5-1 and TRBJ2-7; 14 bases are a match to TRBD2. J gave up 4 bases and V 4 bases, and 4 bases lay outside the gene matches. The CDR3 is made up of 15 amino acids. CDR1 and CDR2 from the germline V gene are SGHRS and YFSETQ. In DNA, the CDR3 is TGCGCCAGCAGCGCCGGGACTAGCGGGGGTTACGAGCAGTACTTC. Its translation: CASSAGTSGGYEQYF.

This clonotype has a count of ten or more. CDR3 in DNA: TGTGCCAGCAGCTTCGGGGAGTCCTACGAGCAGTACTTC. It encodes CASSFGESYEQYF. This chain uses TRBV5-5 with TRBJ2-7, with D possibly TRBD2 on 5 matching bases. The CDR3 is 13 residues long. The germline V gene encodes CDR1 SGHKS and CDR2 YYEKEE (reference sequence). V lost 2 bases and J lost 1, with 7 bases in between.

This clonotype appeared many times. Here the CDR3 reads CASSQGLAGFNEQFF. CDR3 nucleotide sequence: TGTGCCAGCAGCCAAGGACTAGCGGGATTCAATGAGCAGTTCTTC. The J gene is TRBJ2-1, the V gene TRBV6-5; 12 positions agree with TRBD2. Trimming at V came to 6 bases and at J to 6 bases, leaving 6 bases not matched to a gene. Germline CDR1 and CDR2: MNHEY and SVGAGI. The CDR3 totals 15 residues.

There are a few counts of this clonotype. V and J are TRBV20-1 and TRBJ2-7; D is undetermined. In germline, CDR1 is DFQATT, CDR2 SNEGSKA (reference sequence). This CDR3 is built from 12 residues. V lost 5 bases, J lost 2 bases, and 10 bases lay in between. CDR3 bases: TGCAGTGCTGGCGGTCGAGCCTACGAGCAGTACTTC. The encoded protein is CSAGGRAYEQYF.

This clonotype was seen repeatedly, ten times or more. The chain couples TRBV7-2 to TRBJ2-7, with D possibly being TRBD2 (6 bases). The CDR3 is made up of 17 amino acids. V gave up 2 bases and J gave up 5 bases, with 22 bases separating them. The germline V gene encodes CDR1 SGHTA and CDR2 FQGNSA. The CDR3 sequence is CASSLRVAGLARNEQYF. CDR3 in DNA: TGTGCCAGCAGCTTACGGGTAGCTGGGCTAGCGAGGAACGAGCAGTACTTC.

This clonotype was observed at least ten times. V gene TRBV6-5 combines with J gene TRBJ2-7; TRBD1 matches 11 bases. From germline, CDR1 is MNHEY and CDR2 SVGAGI. V was clipped by 7 bases and J by 6 bases; unmatched bases: 8. The CDR3 runs 14 residues. The CDR3 region is CASTVGQGVSEQYF. As DNA, the CDR3 is TGTGCCAGCACCGTGGGACAGGGGGTCTCCGAGCAGTACTTC.

This clonotype was recorded many times. The chain has TRBV2 and TRBJ2-2; D unresolved. This CDR3 spans 16 amino acids. Trimming removed 6 bases at V and 5 bases at J, with 19 bases between. Germline CDR1 and CDR2: SNHLY and FYNNEI. CDR3 amino acids: CASRQMVVGLTGELFF. The CDR3 coding sequence is TGTGCCAGCAGACAGATGGTAGTTGGCTTGACCGGGGAGCTGTTTTTT.

This clonotype has a handful of counts. Possible read error: a much larger clone is one base away. The J gene is TRBJ2-2, the V gene TRBV5-1, with D perhaps TRBD1 or TRBD2 (5 bases each). The CDR3 sequence is 14 residues long. Germline CDR1 reads SGHRS; CDR2 reads YFSETQ. The CDR3 spells CTSSLRDGAGELFF. The CDR3 bases are TGCACCAGCAGCTTGAGGGACGGGGCCGGGGAGCTGTTTTTT. The full variable domain, completed using reference TRBV5-1 and TRBJ2-2, is KAGVTQTPRYLIKTRGQQVTLSCSPISGHRSVSWYQQTPGQGLQFLFEYFSETQRNKGNFPGRFSGRQFSNSRSEMNVSTLELGDSALYLCTSSLRDGAGELFFGEGSRLTVL.

At least ten counts were recorded for this clonotype. This chain joins TRBV11-3 and TRBJ1-1; 8 bases agree with TRBD1. Germline assignment: CDR1 SGHNT and CDR2 YENEEA. The CDR3 runs to 13 residues. V lost 5 bases to trimming and J lost 5 bases; unmatched junction nucleotides: 4. This CDR3 is CASSQGAGTEAFF. Written as DNA, the CDR3 is TGTGCCAGCAGCCAGGGGGCGGGAACTGAAGCTTTCTTT.

This clonotype was detected ten times or more. The V gene is TRBV10-3, the J gene TRBJ2-1; 14 bases line up with TRBD2. The junction had 5 bases not matched to a gene; V was cut back by 7 bases and J by 3 bases. Germline CDR1 and CDR2: ENHRY and SYGVKD. CDR3 size: 16 residues. CDR3 in amino acids: CAITGLAGVLYNEQFF. Written as DNA, the CDR3 is TGTGCCATCACGGGACTAGCGGGAGTCCTCTACAATGAGCAGTTCTTC.

This clonotype was seen ten or more times. The chain joins TRBV7-2 to TRBJ2-1; D is undetermined. The CDR3 has 18 residues. The ends were cut back, 3 bases at V and 3 bases at J, with 21 bases in the middle. Germline values: CDR1 SGHTA, CDR2 FQGNSA. Here the CDR3 reads CASSFNWFEESSYNEQFF. CDR3 sequence (DNA): TGTGCCAGCAGCTTTAATTGGTTTGAGGAGTCTAGCTACAATGAGCAGTTCTTC.

This clonotype was seen repeatedly, ten times or more. The CDR3 sequence is CAIWDRKGNTQYF. The CDR3 DNA reads TGTGCTATCTGGGACAGGAAGGGAAATACGCAGTATTTT. The chain links TRBV7-7 to TRBJ2-3; 8 bases fit TRBD1. From germline, CDR1 is SSHAT and CDR2 FNYEAQ (reference sequence). This CDR3 comprises 13 residues.

This clonotype has a count of ten or more. The V and J genes are TRBV4-1 and TRBJ2-3, with TRBD1 matching over 9 bases. CDR1 MGHRA and CDR2 YSYEKL come from the germline V gene. This CDR3 is built from 16 residues. The V segment lost 2 bases and the J segment 3 bases; nucleotides outside the gene matches: 6. The CDR3 DNA reads as TGCGCCAGCAGCCAACCCGGACAGGGGAGGACAGATACGCAGTATTTT. This codes for CASSQPGQGRTDTQYF.

This clonotype was seen repeatedly, ten times or more. The genes are TRBV7-2 and TRBJ2-1, with D tentatively TRBD1 (7 bases). CDR1 is SGHTA and CDR2 is FQGNSA in the germline V gene. V dropped 1 base and J dropped 4 bases, with 11 bases sitting between them. The CDR3 contains 15 residues. The CDR3 protein is CASSLDSGGYNEQFF. CDR3 DNA: TGTGCCAGCAGCTTAGATTCAGGGGGGTACAATGAGCAGTTCTTC.